What follows describes a single TCR beta chain. Under the authors' procedure: Reference gene primer amplification in the assay estimated nucleated cell counts. Sequencing used immunoSEQ multiplex PCR; TCRdb keeps in-frame clones, though not all of them. The DNA gave D and trimming, while V, J and clone size come from that table. Here the sample spans around 15,000 clones, roughly 88% being singletons. The data are from a study of blood T cell repertoires in COVID-19. For the study at large: COVID-19 samples collected from the United States, Italy and Spain covered acute and convalescent phases. T cells, B-cell-depleted T cells, or PBMCs supplied cDNA or gDNA.

Germline values: CDR1 KGHSH, CDR2 LQKENI. J lost 2 bases, V lost 3 bases, and 13 bases had no gene match. The CDR3 runs 18 residues. The sequence came from a man in his 70s in a cohort sampled during active COVID-19. The sequencing sample was made of peripheral blood. The chain combines TRBV18 with TRBJ2-3; 8 bases fit TRBD1. DNA for the CDR3: TGTGCCAGCTCACCCCCTGTTGGACAGGGCATTTACACAGATACGCAGTATTTT. It specifies CASSPPVGQGIYTDTQYF.